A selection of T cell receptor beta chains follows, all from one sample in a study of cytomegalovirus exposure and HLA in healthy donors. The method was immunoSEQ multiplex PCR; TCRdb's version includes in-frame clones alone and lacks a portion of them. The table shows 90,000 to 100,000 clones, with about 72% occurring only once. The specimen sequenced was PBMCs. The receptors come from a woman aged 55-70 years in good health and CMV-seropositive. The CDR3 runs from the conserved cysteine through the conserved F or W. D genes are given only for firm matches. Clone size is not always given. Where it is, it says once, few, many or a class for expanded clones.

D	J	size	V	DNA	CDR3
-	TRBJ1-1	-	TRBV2	TGTGCCAGCAACGTGTTGGGCACCACTGAAGCTTTCTTT	CASNVLGTTEAFF
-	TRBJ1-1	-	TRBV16	TGTGCCAGCAGCCAATTCCCTGGGCCGAACACTGAAGCTTTCTTT	CASSQFPGPNTEAFF
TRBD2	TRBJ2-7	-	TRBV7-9	TGTGCCAGCAGCTTCTCCGGACCGCGGGGGGAGCAGTACTTC	CASSFSGPRGEQYF
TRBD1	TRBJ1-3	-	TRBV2	TGTGCCAGCAGTGAAAGGTCGGGGACAGCGTCTGGAAACACCATATATTTT	CASSERSGTASGNTIYF
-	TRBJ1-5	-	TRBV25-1	TGTGCCAGCAGTGACAGGGGTTACGGTCAGCCCCAGCATTTT	CASSDRGYGQPQHF
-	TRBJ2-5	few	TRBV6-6	TGTGCCAGCAGTTATCTAGAGACCCAGTACTTC	CASSYLETQYF
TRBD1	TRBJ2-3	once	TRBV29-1	TGCAGCGTTGAACGGACAGGGCGTCAAGATACGCAGTATTTT	CSVERTGRQDTQYF
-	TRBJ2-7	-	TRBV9	TGTGCCAGCAGCGCAACAGCGGCCCCTCGGGACGAGCAGTACTTC	CASSATAAPRDEQYF
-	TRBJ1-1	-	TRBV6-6	TGTGCCAGCAGCTCCCGAGGCAGGGTTACTTTCTTT	CASSSRGRVTFF
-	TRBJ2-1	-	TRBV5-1	TGCGCCAGCAGCCCAGGCCCTTACAATGAGCAGTTCTTC	CASSPGPYNEQFF
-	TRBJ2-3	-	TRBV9	TGTGCCAGCAGCGTAGGTAGTAGCGGAAGCACAGATACGCAGTATTTT	CASSVGSSGSTDTQYF
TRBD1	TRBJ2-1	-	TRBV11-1	TGTGCCAGCAGCTTAGGGTACGCAGGGGGCAAAAATGAGCAGTTCTTC	CASSLGYAGGKNEQFF
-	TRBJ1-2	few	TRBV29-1	TGCAGCGTCAGGGGAATGCGGGGCTACACCTTC	CSVRGMRGYTF
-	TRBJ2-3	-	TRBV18	TGTGCCAGCTCACCACGGGGAGTGAGGGAGCGTACAGATACGCAGTATTTT	CASSPRGVRERTDTQYF
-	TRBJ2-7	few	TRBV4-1	TGCGCCAGCAGCCAGAGGACAGCGGCCTACGAGCAGTACTTC	CASSQRTAAYEQYF
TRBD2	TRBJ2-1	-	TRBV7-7	TGTGCTAGCAGCTTAAGCGGGAGTAGTAATGAGCAGTTCTTC	CASSLSGSSNEQFF
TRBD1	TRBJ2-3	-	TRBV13	TGTGCCAGCAGCCCTACGGGACAGTTTGGAGATACGCAGTATTTT	CASSPTGQFGDTQYF
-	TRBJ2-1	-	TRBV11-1	TGTGCCAGCAGCAACAGGGTTTTAGAGCAGTTCTTC	CASSNRVLEQFF
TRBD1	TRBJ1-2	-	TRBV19	TGTGCCAGTGGCAACCCCGGGACAGTTCGAAATGGCTACACCTTC	CASGNPGTVRNGYTF
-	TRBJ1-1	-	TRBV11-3	TGTGCCAGCAGCTCAAGGGGGGGTAGCGGGGCTTTCTTT	CASSSRGGSGAFF
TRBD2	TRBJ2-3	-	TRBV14	TGTGCCAGCAGCCCCGAACTAGCGGGAGGGATAGATACGCAGTATTTT	CASSPELAGGIDTQYF
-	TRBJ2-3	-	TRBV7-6	TGTGCCAGCAGCTTAGTGACTAGCACAGATACGCAGTATTTT	CASSLVTSTDTQYF
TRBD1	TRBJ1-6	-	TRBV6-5	TGTGCCAGCAGTCAGGGACAGCTTGCTTCACCCCTCCACTTT	CASSQGQLASPLHF
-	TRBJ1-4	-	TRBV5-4	TGTGCCAGCACCAAACAGGATTCCGAAAAACTGTTTTTT	CASTKQDSEKLFF
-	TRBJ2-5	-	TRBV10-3	TGTGCCATCAGTTCCGGGAGAGAAGAGACCCAGTACTTC	CAISSGREETQYF
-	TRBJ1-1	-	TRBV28	TGTGCCAGCACCGGTGGGCAGGAAGCTTTCTTT	CASTGGQEAFF
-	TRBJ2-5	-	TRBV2	TGTGCCAGCATCCCGAGCGGGGTGGGGGCGACCCAGTACTTC	CASIPSGVGATQYF
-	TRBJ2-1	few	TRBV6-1	TGTGCCAGCAGTCAACCCGGGGGGCACAATGAGCAGTTCTTC	CASSQPGGHNEQFF
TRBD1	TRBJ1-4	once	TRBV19	TGTGCCAGTAGTATAGTGGGACAGGGGTACGAAAAACTGTTTTTT	CASSIVGQGYEKLFF
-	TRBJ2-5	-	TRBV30	TGTGCCTGGACACTGGCTAGTGCGGCGCCCCAGTACTTC	CAWTLASAAPQYF
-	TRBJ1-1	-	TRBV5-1	TGCGCCAGCAGCTTGGAGCAGGGGATAGCGAACACTGAAGCTTTCTTT	CASSLEQGIANTEAFF